Listed below are T cell receptor beta chains from one sample, sequenced in a study of T cells in Graves' hyperthyroidism and ophthalmopathy. Using its own MiXCR run on the multiplex PCR reads, TCRdb lists one record per CDR3 protein. Among about 660,000 distinct CDR3 sequences listed, about 45% were seen once. Sequenced sample: peripheral blood or thyroid tissue (not recorded which). Receptors originate from an adult man with Graves' disease, either hyperthyroidism or ophthalmopathy (not recorded which). The CDR3 runs from the conserved cysteine through the conserved F or W. Fields, in order: V gene, CDR3 length, D gene, J gene, clone size, CDR3 DNA, CDR3 protein. The D gene is left open where the match is weak. Some rows mark clone size as missing; the rest say once, few, many or name a class of expanded clone.

TRBV20-1	13	NA	TRBJ1-1	NA	TGCAGTGCTAGATCTGGACAGAGCACTGAAGCTTCCTTT	CSARSGQSTEASF
TRBV20-1	13	NA	TRBJ2-7	NA	TGCAGTGCGCGGGGACACTCCTCCTACGAGCAGTACTTC	CSARGHSSYEQYF
TRBV6-5	14	NA	TRBJ1-5	NA	TGTGCCAGCAGTTACGGGCAGGGTTGGCAGCCCCAGCATTTT	CASSYGQGWQPQHF
TRBV10-1	12	TRBD1	TRBJ1-1	many	TGCGCCAGCAAAAGTGACAGGGGGCTAGCTTTCTTT	CASKSDRGLAFF
TRBV6-1	14	NA	TRBJ1-6	NA	TGTGCCAGCAGCCGAGAGGGACTACATTCACCCCTCCACTTT	CASSREGLHSPLHF
TRBV29-1	8	NA	TRBJ1-3	once	TGCAGCGTTGAGACCATCTATTTT	CSVETIYF
TRBV7-9	17	NA	TRBJ2-6	few	TGTGCCAGCAGCTTAGGGGGCCTCAACTCTGGGGCCAACGTCCTGACTTTC	CASSLGGLNSGANVLTF
TRBV2	13	NA	TRBJ1-1	NA	TGTGCCAGCCTTAAACAGGGTGGAACTGAAGCTTTCTTT	CASLKQGGTEAFF
TRBV7-9	15	NA	TRBJ2-5	NA	TGTGCCAGTAGTATGGCCGCAGGGACACAAGAGACCCAGTACTTC	CASSMAAGTQETQYF
TRBV9	13	NA	TRBJ2-7	once	TGTGCCAGCAGCTCCGACAGGCAAGACGAGCAGTACTTC	CASSSDRQDEQYF
TRBV29-1	10	TRBD1	TRBJ1-2	NA	TGCAGCGTAACAGGGGGGAGCTACACCTTC	CSVTGGSYTF
TRBV11-2	12	NA	TRBJ1-3	many	TGTGCCAGCAGGACAACAGGGAACACCATATATTTT	CASRTTGNTIYF
TRBV20-1	13	NA	TRBJ2-5	NA	TGCAGTGCTATACGTCCCGGAGAAGAGACCCAGTACTTC	CSAIRPGEETQYF
TRBV19	15	TRBD2	TRBJ2-7	NA	TGTGCCAGTAGTATCAGCGGGGGGCGACCCTACGAGCAGTACTTC	CASSISGGRPYEQYF
TRBV24-1	15	TRBD1	TRBJ1-5	NA	TGTGCCACCAGTGACGGGACAGCGGCGAATCAGCCCCAGCATTTT	CATSDGTAANQPQHF
TRBV24-1	16	TRBD1	TRBJ1-5	many	TGTGCCACCAGTGACTGGACAGGGGACGGCAATCAGCCCCAGCATTTT	CATSDWTGDGNQPQHF
TRBV5-5	15	TRBD2	TRBJ2-7	NA	TGTGCCAGCGGTAGCGGGAGGGCCGGGTCGTACGAGCAGTACTTC	CASGSGRAGSYEQYF
TRBV20-1	13	TRBD2	TRBJ2-5	NA	TGCAGTGCTAGGCCGACTAGCGGGGAGACCCAGTACTTC	CSARPTSGETQYF
TRBV6-1	12	TRBD1	TRBJ1-1	NA	TGTGCCAGCAGCCAGGGACAGATTGAAGCTTTCTTT	CASSQGQIEAFF
TRBV20-1	17	NA	TRBJ1-6	NA	TGCAGTGCTAGCCCCGACAGGTCGGACGGGGGGTATTCACCCCTCCACTTT	CSASPDRSDGGYSPLHF
TRBV20-1	17	TRBD1	TRBJ1-5	few	TGCAGTGCAAGAGGACAGGATTCGTTTAATAGCAATCAGCCCCAGCATTTT	CSARGQDSFNSNQPQHF
TRBV7-2	13	NA	TRBJ1-6	many	TGTGCCAGCAGCTTGTTGGTGGAATCACCCCTCCACTTT	CASSLLVESPLHF
TRBV20-1	14	NA	TRBJ1-2	NA	TGCAGTGCTGGGCAGGGATGGGACGACTATGGCTACACCTTC	CSAGQGWDDYGYTF
TRBV10-3	14	TRBD1	TRBJ1-4	many	TGTGCCATCAGGCCGGGACAGACCGATGAAAAACTGTTTTTT	CAIRPGQTDEKLFF
TRBV20-1	15	TRBD2	TRBJ2-7	NA	TGCAGTGCTAGATCTCAGACTAGCGCAGGATACGAGCAGTACTTC	CSARSQTSAGYEQYF
TRBV24-1	17	TRBD1	TRBJ2-5	NA	TGTGCCACCAGCAAGTACAGGACAGGGTTACTCCAAGAGACCCAGTACTTC	CATSKYRTGLLQETQYF
TRBV9	14	NA	TRBJ1-2	few	TGTGCCAGCAGCTTAGAAGGGGCTCTAGGTGGCTACACCTTC	CASSLEGALGGYTF
TRBV2	16	NA	TRBJ1-5	many	TGTGCCAGCAGTATCTCGTGGGGCGCCGGCAATCAGCCCCAGCATTTT	CASSISWGAGNQPQHF
TRBV19	16	TRBD1	TRBJ1-1	NA	TGTGCCAGTAGTAGCCGGGACAGGGAGTTTGCCACTGAAGCTTTCTTT	CASSSRDREFATEAFF
TRBV15	14	NA	TRBJ1-1	many	TGTGCCACCAGCAGAGGCATCATGAACACTGAAGCTTTCTTT	CATSRGIMNTEAFF
TRBV2	19	TRBD1	TRBJ1-2	few	TGTGCCAGCAGTGAATGGACAGGGTCCCCCGAGTTCGCTAACTATGGCTACACCTTC	CASSEWTGSPEFANYGYTF
TRBV24-1	14	NA	TRBJ2-2	many	TGTGCCACCAGTGATGGCCAGCTCACCGGGGAGCTGTTTTTT	CATSDGQLTGELFF
TRBV5-1	14	TRBD2	TRBJ2-7	NA	TGCGCCAGCAGCTTGGGACTAGCGGGGCCCAAGCAGTACTTC	CASSLGLAGPKQYF
TRBV10-3	14	NA	TRBJ2-7	many	TGTGCCATCAGTCCGGGACACCCGGACTACGAGCAGTACTTC	CAISPGHPDYEQYF
TRBV29-1	12	NA	TRBJ1-2	NA	TGCAGCGTGGCCCAAGGACCCTCTGGCTACACCTTC	CSVAQGPSGYTF
TRBV10-3	16	NA	TRBJ1-3	NA	TGTGCCATCAGTGAGTTGGGCGTGGTCTCTGGAAACACCATATATTTT	CAISELGVVSGNTIYF
TRBV10-3	13	NA	TRBJ1-6	once	TGTGCCATCAGTGAAATTCGGGGTTCACCCCTCCACTTT	CAISEIRGSPLHF
TRBV15	16	TRBD1	TRBJ1-6	many	TGTGCCACCAGCGGAAGGACAGGGAACTTTAATTCACCCCTCCACTTT	CATSGRTGNFNSPLHF
TRBV10-3	10	NA	TRBJ1-3	NA	TGTGCCATCAGTGAGGACACCATATATTTT	CAISEDTIYF
TRBV14	16	NA	TRBJ1-1	NA	TGTGCCAGCAGCCAAGTTCGCTTCGGGATGTCGGCTGAAGCTTTCTTT	CASSQVRFGMSAEAFF